This TCR beta chain was sequenced in a study of PD-1 blockade in mismatch repair-deficient tumors. For the study at large: All were previously treated, progressing patients with 12 mismatch repair-deficient cancer types. Points from the study as a whole: Tumor-resident clones, often absent from pretreatment blood, expanded after pembrolizumab and then contracted.

The TCR-sequenced patients were a few responders to pembrolizumab. The assay was immunoSEQ multiplex PCR, and TCRdb's table has in-frame clones only and misses some. The table records over 100,000 clones, over 65% of them present only once. As regards this clone: Antigen: not known.

Germline V CDR1 and CDR2: LNHDA, SQIVND (reference sequence). The V end lost 11 bases, the J end lost 6 bases, and 13 bases lay between the germline ends. The CDR3 runs 11 residues. This TCR was recovered from an adult with mismatch repair-deficient cancer. The chain employs TRBV19 and TRBJ2-5; tentatively, D is TRBD1 or TRBD2 (5 bases each). The starting material was peripheral blood, obtained 60 to 65 weeks after starting pembrolizumab. In nucleotides, the CDR3 is TGTGCCTCAAAATGGGGGAAGACCCAGTACTTC. Residues: CASKWGKTQYF.